These 23 T cell receptor beta chains came from one sample sequenced in a study of T cell responses to AZD1222 COVID-19 vaccine. Here immunoSEQ multiplex PCR was the method, and the copy in TCRdb shows in-frame clones only, minus some. The sample holds roughly 97,000 clones, 75% to 90% seen once. The sample was peripheral blood, taken on day 0 of AZD1222 vaccination. These receptors were taken from an adult in good health.

This clone was picked up a small number of times. The chain has TRBV20-1 and TRBJ1-4, with D perhaps matching TRBD1 (5 bases). Germline loops: CDR1 DFQATT, CDR2 SNEGSKA (reference sequence). This CDR3 has 11 residues. The V and J ends lost 7 bases and 8 bases respectively, with 11 bases between them. For the CDR3, the DNA is TGCAGTGGGGGGGAGAGCGAAAAACTGTTTTTT. Protein product: CSGGESEKLFF.

The J gene is TRBJ1-5, the V gene TRBV7-9, with D uncertain. Germline CDR1 reads SEHNR; CDR2 reads FQNEAQ (reference sequence). The CDR3 totals 14 residues. The V and J ends lost 1 base and 1 base respectively, with 5 bases between them. DNA of the CDR3: TGTGCCAGCAGCTTAGACAGAAGCAATCAGCCCCAGCATTTT. Amino acid sequence: CASSLDRSNQPQHF. The full variable domain, in which reference TRBV7-9 and TRBJ1-5 provide the parts outside the CDR3, is DTGVSQNPRHKITKRGQNVTFRCDPISEHNRLYWYRQTLGQGPEFLTYFQNEAQLEKSRLLSDRFSAERPKGSFSTLEIQRTEQGDSAMYLCASSLDRSNQPQHFGDGTRLSIL.

The V call is TRBV21-1, the J call TRBJ1-1; TRBD1, the table's D call, was not compared with the DNA. TRBV21-1 has pseudogene status. The CDR3 loop spans 15 amino acids. The CDR3, as DNA: TGTGCCAGCAGCGACAGGGGGCTATTGAACACTGAAGCTTTCTTT. Translating gives CASSDRGLLNTEAFF.

The chain links TRBV7-9 to TRBJ1-5; D perhaps matches TRBD1 (5 bases). There are 14 residues in the CDR3. The V end was cut by 5 bases, the J end by 3 bases, with 11 bases between. Germline CDR1 SEHNR, CDR2 FQNEAQ (reference sequence). The CDR3 nucleotides are TGTGCCAGCAGCCCATGGGACGTCAATCAGCCCCAGCATTTT. This sequence encodes CASSPWDVNQPQHF.

J is TRBJ2-2 and V is TRBV11-3; no clear D. V lost 2 bases and J 4 bases, leaving 8 bases between the germline ends. The CDR3 is 14 residues long. In germline, CDR1 is SGHNT, CDR2 YENEEA. This chain's CDR3 is CASSLLATTGELFF. DNA for the CDR3: TGTGCCAGCAGCTTATTAGCAACCACCGGGGAGCTGTTTTTT.

This chain links TRBV5-1 with TRBJ1-1; D gene unclear. Germline V CDR1 and CDR2: SGHRS, YFSETQ. The V and J ends lost 0 bases and 1 base respectively, with 7 bases between them. This CDR3 has 14 amino acids. CDR3 nucleotides: TGCGCCAGCAGCTTGGTTCCGAAGAACACTGAAGCTTTCTTT. This gives the protein CASSLVPKNTEAFF.

The CDR3 spells CASMVQSGATDTQYF. The CDR3 DNA follows: TGTGCCAGCATGGTACAGAGTGGCGCCACAGATACGCAGTATTTT. The genes are TRBV27 and TRBJ2-3; no clear D. The CDR3 covers 15 residues. V lost 7 bases to trimming and J lost 2 bases, with 16 bases between them. Germline CDR1 MNHEY, CDR2 SMNVEV (reference sequence).

The chain uses TRBV6-1 and TRBJ1-4; TRBD1 matches 8 bases. CDR1 is MNHNS, CDR2 SASEGT, per germline. This CDR3 is built from 14 residues. Trimming cost V 2 bases and J 8 bases; bases outside gene matches: 4. CDR3 nucleotides: TGTGCCAGCAGTGAATGGACAGGGAAGGAAAAACTGTTTTTT. This translates into CASSEWTGKEKLFF.

On this clone: An end of the junction does not agree with germline; a read error may underlie this. The V call is TRBV18, the J call TRBJ2-7; D is perhaps TRBD1 (6 bases). This CDR3 region has 15 residues. CDR1 KGHSH and CDR2 LQKENI come from the germline V gene. DNA of the CDR3: TGTGCCAGCTCACCACGGGACAACGAATCCTCCCCCCGACACTTC. Translating gives CASSPRDNESSPRHF.

Only one count was recorded for this clone. The chain uses TRBV19 and TRBJ1-1, with D possibly matching TRBD1 (5 bases). The germline gives CDR1 LNHDA, CDR2 SQIVND (reference sequence). Trimming pared 10 bases from V and 3 bases from J, leaving 24 bases between. CDR3 length: 16 residues. In DNA form, the CDR3 reads TGTGCCACCCAAGAATCTGTTTCCGACAGTTACACTGAAGCTTTCTTT. This codes for CATQESVSDSYTEAFF.

This clone was detected once. V usage is TRBV7-6 and J usage is TRBJ2-1, with D perhaps matching TRBD2 (6 bases). This CDR3 is 17 amino acids long. Trimming stripped 1 base from V and 4 bases from J, with 17 bases between. The germline CDR1 and CDR2 sequences are SGHVS and FNYEAQ. The CDR3 coding sequence is TGTGCCAGCAGCTTAGTGGCGACTAGTGGGGGTTACAATGAGCAGTTCTTC. Its protein is CASSLVATSGGYNEQFF.

DNA of the CDR3: TGTGCCAGTAGTGGGGCAGGGGGGAGGTTGAACACTGAAGCTTTCTTT. Residues: CASSGAGGRLNTEAFF. This chain links TRBV19 with TRBJ1-1; 7 bases match TRBD1. Germline V gives CDR1 LNHDA, CDR2 SQIVND (reference sequence). The CDR3 is 16 amino acids. V trimming: 5 bases; J trimming: 0 bases; junction bases outside the gene matches: 9.

This chain uses TRBV5-5 with TRBJ1-2; 8 nucleotides match TRBD1. The CDR3 length is 15 residues. Germline CDR1 SGHKS, CDR2 YYEKEE (reference sequence). Trimming removed 4 bases from V and 4 bases from J; junction bases left unmatched: 9. CDR3 in DNA: TGTGCCAGCAGCAAATTCCCGGGACAGGTCTATGGCTACACCTTC. It encodes CASSKFPGQVYGYTF.

CDR3 DNA sequence: TGTGCCAGTAGTATCGACCCCTGGGGGGCTCAGGAAAAACTGTTTTTT. The encoded protein is CASSIDPWGAQEKLFF. The chain links TRBV19 to TRBJ1-4, with TRBD1 as a possible D gene (6 bases). Trimming pared 3 bases from V and 8 bases from J, leaving 19 bases between. Looked up from germline, CDR1 is LNHDA and CDR2 is SQIVND (reference sequence). The CDR3 length is 16 residues. Full variable domain (missing parts from reference TRBV19 and TRBJ1-4): DGGITQSPKYLFRKEGQNVTLSCEQNLNHDAMYWYRQDPGQGLRLIYYSQIVNDFQKGDIAEGYSVSREKKESFPLTVTSAQKNPTAFYLCASSIDPWGAQEKLFFGSGTQLSVL.

This chain connects TRBV27 to TRBJ1-3; D is unresolved. The CDR3 loop spans 13 amino acids. Germline loops: CDR1 MNHEY, CDR2 SMNVEV (reference sequence). With 1 base removed from V and 4 bases from J, the gap between germline ends came to 5 bases. The CDR3 here is CASSLWMGNTIYF. CDR3 in DNA: TGTGCCAGCAGTTTATGGATGGGAAACACCATATATTTT.

This clone occurred once. The chain recombines TRBV11-2 with TRBJ2-1; D gene ambiguous. The germline CDR1 and CDR2 sequences are SGHAT and FQNNGV. The CDR3 sequence is 12 residues long. The germline V and J ends were trimmed by 6 bases and 8 bases, with 11 bases remaining between them. The CDR3 loop reads CASSLLHDEQFF. The CDR3 nucleotides are TGTGCCAGCAGTCTACTTCATGATGAGCAGTTCTTC.

Concerning this clone: This CDR3 fails to terminate in the conserved phenylalanine or tryptophan, so it likely reflects a read error. This rearrangement joins TRBV7-9 to TRBJ1-6, with a weak D call TRBD1 (6 bases). The CDR3 has 15 amino acids. Germline V gives CDR1 SEHNR, CDR2 FQNEAQ (reference sequence). Trimming cost V 4 bases and J 7 bases, with 14 bases left between them. Here the CDR3 reads CASSSGQPPNSPLHL. Here the CDR3 DNA reads TGTGCCAGCAGCTCCGGACAGCCACCCAATTCACCCCTCCACCTT.

This chain joins TRBV7-8 and TRBJ1-4; 7 bases agree with TRBD1. The CDR3 spans 15 residues. V lost 1 base to trimming and J lost 5 bases; unmatched junction nucleotides: 4. Germline CDR1 and CDR2: SGHVS and FQNEAQ. CDR3 sequence (DNA): TGTGCCAGCAGCTTAGAGAACAGGGGAAATGAAAAACTGTTTTTT. This sequence encodes CASSLENRGNEKLFF.

The rearrangement joins TRBV6-5 to TRBJ1-2, with 9 bases identical to TRBD1. Germline CDR1 MNHEY, CDR2 SVGAGI. With V trimmed by 6 bases and J by 3 bases, 5 bases remained unmatched. The CDR3 consists of 14 residues. This CDR3 reads CASSAGQGHYGYTF. DNA for the CDR3: TGTGCCAGCAGCGCGGGACAGGGACACTATGGCTACACCTTC.

This clone was detected only once. This rearrangement joins TRBV19 to TRBJ1-6; 9 bases line up with TRBD1. The CDR3 is made up of 16 amino acids. V lost 0 bases to trimming and J lost 9 bases; unmatched junction nucleotides: 6. CDR1 and CDR2 (germline): LNHDA, SQIVND (reference sequence). The CDR3 DNA reads as TGTGCCAGTAGTATAGACTTACAGGGGGCTGTTTCACCCCTCCACTTT. Translating gives CASSIDLQGAVSPLHF.

This clone was seen only once. This rearrangement joins TRBV5-1 to TRBJ1-1, with a possible D match to TRBD1 (5 bases). The CDR3 has 14 amino acids. Germline V gene sequence: CDR1 SGHRS, CDR2 YFSETQ. Deletions cut 0 bases from V and 1 base from J, with 7 bases between. The CDR3 loop reads CASSLAGQNTEAFF. Here the CDR3 DNA reads TGCGCCAGCAGCTTGGCCGGACAGAACACTGAAGCTTTCTTT.

This chain connects TRBV21-1 to TRBJ1-1. TRBV21-1 is a documented pseudogene. The CDR3 consists of 18 residues. The CDR3 DNA reads TGTGCCACACCCCGAATTTGGAGCAGGGACGGACCCAACACTGAAGCTTTCTTT. This sequence encodes CATPRIWSRDGPNTEAFF.

The chain is built from TRBV5-1 and TRBJ1-1; TRBD1 matches 11 bases. Trimming at V came to 4 bases and at J to 5 bases, leaving 4 bases not matched to a gene. CDR1 is SGHRS and CDR2 is YFSETQ in the germline V gene. The CDR3 loop spans 14 amino acids. For the CDR3, the DNA is TGCGCCAGCAGCAAGGGGACAGGGGGGACTGAAGCTTTCTTT. This sequence encodes CASSKGTGGTEAFF.